The clone carrying this T cell receptor beta chain appeared a single time. Germline CDR1 is ENHRY and CDR2 is SYGVKD. V lost 6 bases, J lost 7 bases, and 10 bases lay in between. The CDR3 runs 11 residues. The data belong to a study of blood T cell repertoires in COVID-19. Across the whole study: The United States, Italy and Spain supplied acute and convalescent COVID-19 samples.

Those enrolled in Seattle joined during active infection and were followed longitudinally afterward. TCRdb's table, derived via immunoSEQ multiplex PCR, lists solely in-frame clones and lacks some. The sample consists of 150,000 to 180,000 clones, approximately 84% of them appearing once. The receptor was isolated from a woman aged 60 to 75 with COVID-19, enrolled during active disease. The sequencing input was peripheral blood. This chain links TRBV10-3 with TRBJ2-7; possibly TRBD2 for D (5 bases). The CDR3 spells CAISGGYEQYF. The CDR3, as DNA: TGTGCCATCAGCGGCGGGTATGAGCAGTACTTC.